The 5 T cell receptor beta chains below all came from one sample that was sequenced in a study of OX40 agonist ivuxolimab in advanced cancers. Sequencing used immunoSEQ multiplex PCR; TCRdb keeps in-frame clones, though not all of them. Among 85,000 to 100,000 clones, 94% were seen once, and the ten largest hold approximately 0.2%. The sequencing here drew on CD4+ or CD8+ T cells sorted from blood, taken in a trial of the OX40 agonist ivuxolimab. These receptors were obtained from an adult with an advanced solid tumor such as melanoma, head and neck, liver or kidney cancer.

This clone was found once. CDR3 nucleotides: TGTGCCAGCAGTGAACAAGGCAATCAGCCCCAGCATTTT. This encodes CASSEQGNQPQHF. V is TRBV6-4 and J is TRBJ1-5; no firm D call. Trimming removed 3 bases at V and 2 bases at J, with 5 bases between. The CDR3 is 13 residues long. Per the germline V gene, CDR1 is MRHNA and CDR2 is SNTAGT.

This clone appeared a single time. This chain connects TRBV18 to TRBJ2-7; possible D gene TRBD2, 7 bases. Germline CDR1 is KGHSH and CDR2 is LQKENI. The CDR3 covers 17 residues. The V gene lost 3 bases and the J gene lost 6 bases, with 24 bases spanning the gap. The CDR3 nucleotides read TGTGCCAGCTCACCGCGGACCCCTGGGGGGGGCCTTCGCGAGCAGTACTTC. As protein: CASSPRTPGGGLREQYF.

The chain joins TRBV5-4 to TRBJ1-3; D possibly corresponds to TRBD1 (6 bases). Germline CDR1 is SGHNT and CDR2 is YYREEE (reference sequence). The V end lost 3 bases, the J end lost 4 bases, and 23 bases lay between the germline ends. This CDR3 comprises 18 residues. The CDR3 here is CASSSWFMGAFSGNTIYF. The CDR3 DNA follows: TGTGCCAGCAGCTCCTGGTTTATGGGGGCTTTCTCCGGAAACACCATATATTTT. The whole variable domain, filled in from reference TRBV5-4 and TRBJ1-3, reads ETGVTQSPTHLIKTRGQQVTLRCSSQSGHNTVSWYQQALGQGPQFIFQYYREEENGRGNFPPRFSGLQFPNYSSELNVNALELDDSALYLCASSSWFMGAFSGNTIYFGEGSWLTVV.

The rearrangement uses TRBV5-8 and TRBJ2-7, with TRBD1 matching 11 bases. The ends lost 4 bases at V and 2 bases at J; junction bases unmatched: 5. Germline-derived CDR1 and CDR2 are SGHTS and YDEGEE. The CDR3 loop spans 15 amino acids. The CDR3 nucleotides read TGTGCCAGCAGCCGGGGGACAGGGGGTACCTACGAGCAGTACTTC. Its translation is CASSRGTGGTYEQYF.

The rearrangement uses TRBV7-2 and TRBJ1-3, with unresolved D. This CDR3 comprises 16 residues. Per the germline V gene, CDR1 is SGHTA and CDR2 is FQGNSA. V was cut by 1 base and J by 0 bases, with 10 bases left in between. The CDR3 here is CASSLGQSYSGNTIYF. CDR3 nucleotide sequence: TGTGCCAGCAGCTTAGGGCAGAGTTACTCTGGAAACACCATATATTTT.